This entry concerns a single TCR beta chain. A much larger clone lies a single base off, so this may be a read error. These data are taken from a study of patients and donors after allogeneic stem cell transplantation. Trimming took 7 bases from V and 0 from J, leaving 10 bases between them. Germline V gives CDR1 MNHEY, CDR2 SMNVEV (reference sequence). This CDR3 contains 14 residues. TCRdb independently ran MiXCR on the RT-PCR reads; one entry per CDR3 protein. The repertoire holds about 960,000 distinct CDR3 sequences, with more than 15% as singletons. Sequenced: blood, either unsorted or a sorted T cell fraction (not recorded which). The chain links TRBV27 to TRBJ2-1; no definite D call. This sequence was found in a human donor who was either an allogeneic HSCT recipient or a stem cell or donor lymphocyte infusion donor (not recorded which). It is not recorded whose cells these are; they may come from a transplant donor. The CDR3 DNA follows: TGTGCCAGCATCTCCCCTAGCTCCTACAATGAGCAGTTCTTC. This gives the protein CASISPSSYNEQFF.